The subject of this entry is one T cell receptor (beta chain). This sample stems from a study of T cell changes during pregnancy in multiple sclerosis. The table came from immunoSEQ multiplex PCR; TCRdb's copy has only in-frame clones and leaves some out. The sample comprises around 100,000 clones, roughly nine tenths of which are singletons, and 1.5% to 1.7% rests with the top ten. The starting material was peripheral blood, obtained in the third trimester of pregnancy. The TCR originated in a female donor with multiple sclerosis, enrolled in a pregnancy study.

CDR3 coding DNA: TGTGCCAGCACCGGGACAAGCTCTGGAAACACCATATATTTT. This sequence encodes CASTGTSSGNTIYF. The genes are TRBV6-1 and TRBJ1-3; TRBD1 is a possible D gene (6 bases). Trimming pared 7 bases from V and 0 bases from J, leaving 10 bases between. Germline CDR1 is MNHNS and CDR2 is SASEGT. CDR3 length: 14 amino acids.